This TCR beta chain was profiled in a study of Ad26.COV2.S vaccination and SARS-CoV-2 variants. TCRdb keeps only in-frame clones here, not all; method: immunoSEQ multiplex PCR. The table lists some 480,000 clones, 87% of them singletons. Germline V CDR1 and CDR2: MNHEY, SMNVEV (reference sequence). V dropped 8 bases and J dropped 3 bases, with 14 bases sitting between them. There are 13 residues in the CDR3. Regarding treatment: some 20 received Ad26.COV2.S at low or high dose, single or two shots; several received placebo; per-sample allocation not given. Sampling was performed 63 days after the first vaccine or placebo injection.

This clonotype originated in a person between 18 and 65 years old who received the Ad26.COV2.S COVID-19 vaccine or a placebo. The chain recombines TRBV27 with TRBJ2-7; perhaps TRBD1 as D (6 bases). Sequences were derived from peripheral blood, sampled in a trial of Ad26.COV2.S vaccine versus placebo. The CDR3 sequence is CASLKDRVYEQYF. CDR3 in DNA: TGTGCCAGCCTCAAGGACAGAGTCTACGAGCAGTACTTC.